The text below deals with one TCR beta chain. These data belong to a study of blood T cell repertoires in COVID-19. Looking at the study overall: Samples came from the United States, Italy and Spain, spanning acute and convalescent COVID-19. PBMCs, B-cell-depleted T cells, or T cells provided the cDNA or gDNA that made up the material.

The CDR3 has 18 residues. Germline CDR1 is MNHEY and CDR2 is SMNVEV (reference sequence). The ends lost 5 bases at V and 5 bases at J; junction bases unmatched: 16. Original methodology: Cell counts per sample came from amplifying reference gene primers. The assay was immunoSEQ multiplex PCR, and TCRdb's table has in-frame clones only and misses some. That table is the source of V, J and clone size, and D and trimming were worked out from the DNA. The data contain more than 80,000 clones, over 75% of them seen just once; the ten biggest clones take up roughly 10%. Sequencing used peripheral blood. The receptor was derived from a man older than 75 with acute or convalescent COVID-19. The rearrangement joins TRBV27 to TRBJ2-1, with 9 positions matching TRBD2. The CDR3 here is CASSPLSGRVPRNNEQFF. The DNA for the CDR3 is TGTGCCAGCAGTCCCCTTAGCGGGAGAGTCCCAAGAAACAATGAGCAGTTCTTC.